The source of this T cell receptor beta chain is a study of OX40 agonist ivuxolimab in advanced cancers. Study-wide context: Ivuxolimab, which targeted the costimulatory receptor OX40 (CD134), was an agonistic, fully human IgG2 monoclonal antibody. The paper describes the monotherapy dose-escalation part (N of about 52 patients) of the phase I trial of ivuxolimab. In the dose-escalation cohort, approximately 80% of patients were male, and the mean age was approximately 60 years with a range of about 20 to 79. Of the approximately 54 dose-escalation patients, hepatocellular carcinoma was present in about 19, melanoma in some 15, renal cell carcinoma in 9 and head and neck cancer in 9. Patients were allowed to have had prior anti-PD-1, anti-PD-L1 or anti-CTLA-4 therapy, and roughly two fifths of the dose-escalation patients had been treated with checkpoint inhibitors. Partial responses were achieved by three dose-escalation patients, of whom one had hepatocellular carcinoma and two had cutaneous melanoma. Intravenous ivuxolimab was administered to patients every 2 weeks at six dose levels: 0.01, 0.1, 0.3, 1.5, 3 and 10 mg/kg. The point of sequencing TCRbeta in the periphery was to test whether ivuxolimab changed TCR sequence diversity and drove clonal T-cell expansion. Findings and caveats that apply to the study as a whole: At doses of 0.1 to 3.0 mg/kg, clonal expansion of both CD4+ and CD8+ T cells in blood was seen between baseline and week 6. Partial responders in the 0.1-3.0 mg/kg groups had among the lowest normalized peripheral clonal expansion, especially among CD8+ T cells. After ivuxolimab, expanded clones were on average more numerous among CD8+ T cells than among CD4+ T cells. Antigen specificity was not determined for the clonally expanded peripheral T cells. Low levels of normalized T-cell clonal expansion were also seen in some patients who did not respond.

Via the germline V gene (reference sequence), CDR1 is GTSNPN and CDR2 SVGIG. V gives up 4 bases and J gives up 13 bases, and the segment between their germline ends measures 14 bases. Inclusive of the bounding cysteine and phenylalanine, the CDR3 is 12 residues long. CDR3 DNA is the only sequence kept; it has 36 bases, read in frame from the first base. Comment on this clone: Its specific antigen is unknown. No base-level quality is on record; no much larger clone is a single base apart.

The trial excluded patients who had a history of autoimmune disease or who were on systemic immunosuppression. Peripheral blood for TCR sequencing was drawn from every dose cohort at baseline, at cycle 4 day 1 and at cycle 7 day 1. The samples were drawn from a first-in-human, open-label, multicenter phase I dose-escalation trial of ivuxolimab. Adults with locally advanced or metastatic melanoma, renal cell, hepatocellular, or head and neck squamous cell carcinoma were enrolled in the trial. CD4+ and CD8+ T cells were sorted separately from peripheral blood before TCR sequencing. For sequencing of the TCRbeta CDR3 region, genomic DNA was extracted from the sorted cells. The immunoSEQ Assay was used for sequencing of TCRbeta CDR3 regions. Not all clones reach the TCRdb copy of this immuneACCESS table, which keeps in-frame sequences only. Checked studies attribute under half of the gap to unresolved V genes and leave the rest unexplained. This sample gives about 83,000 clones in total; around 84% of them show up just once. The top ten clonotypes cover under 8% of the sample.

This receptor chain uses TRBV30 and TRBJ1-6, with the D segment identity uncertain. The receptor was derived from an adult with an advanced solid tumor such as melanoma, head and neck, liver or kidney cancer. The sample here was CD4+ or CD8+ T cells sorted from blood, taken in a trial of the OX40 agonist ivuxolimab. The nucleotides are TGTGCCTGGAAAAAGGGCCTCAGGCCCCTCCACTTT. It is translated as CAWKKGLRPLHF.